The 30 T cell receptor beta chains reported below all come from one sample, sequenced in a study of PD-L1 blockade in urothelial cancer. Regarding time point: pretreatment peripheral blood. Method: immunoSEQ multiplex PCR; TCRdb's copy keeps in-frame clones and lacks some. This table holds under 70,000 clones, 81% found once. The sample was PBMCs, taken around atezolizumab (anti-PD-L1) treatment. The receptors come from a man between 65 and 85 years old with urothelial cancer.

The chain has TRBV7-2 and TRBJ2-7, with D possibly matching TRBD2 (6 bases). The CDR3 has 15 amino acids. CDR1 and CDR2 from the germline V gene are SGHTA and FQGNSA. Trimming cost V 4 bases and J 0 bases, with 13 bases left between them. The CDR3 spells CASSSQLAPSYEQYF. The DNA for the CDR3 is TGTGCCAGCAGCTCCCAACTAGCCCCCTCCTACGAGCAGTACTTC.

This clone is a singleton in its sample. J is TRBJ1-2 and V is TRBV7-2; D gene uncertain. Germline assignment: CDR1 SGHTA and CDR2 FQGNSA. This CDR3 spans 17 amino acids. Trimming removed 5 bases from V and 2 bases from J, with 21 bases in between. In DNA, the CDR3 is TGTGCCAGCAGCCCCGTATCAGGCAGAGCTATAAACTATGGCTACACCTTC. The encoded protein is CASSPVSGRAINYGYTF.

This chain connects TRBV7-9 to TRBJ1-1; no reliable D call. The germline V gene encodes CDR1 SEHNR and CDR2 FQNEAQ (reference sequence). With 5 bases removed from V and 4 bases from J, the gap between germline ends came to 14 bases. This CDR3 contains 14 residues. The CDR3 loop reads CASSPLVLGTEAFF. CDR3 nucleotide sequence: TGTGCCAGCAGCCCCCTCGTGCTCGGCACTGAAGCTTTCTTT. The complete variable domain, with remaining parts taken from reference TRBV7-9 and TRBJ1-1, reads DTGVSQNPRHKITKRGQNVTFRCDPISEHNRLYWYRQTLGQGPEFLTYFQNEAQLEKSRLLSDRFSAERPKGSFSTLEIQRTEQGDSAMYLCASSPLVLGTEAFFGQGTRLTVV.

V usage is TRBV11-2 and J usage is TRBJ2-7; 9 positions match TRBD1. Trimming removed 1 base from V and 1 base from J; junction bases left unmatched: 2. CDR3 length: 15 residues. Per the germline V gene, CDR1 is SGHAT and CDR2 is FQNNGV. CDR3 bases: TGTGCCAGCAGCTTAGTGACAGGGGGATCCTACGAGCAGTACTTC. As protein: CASSLVTGGSYEQYF.

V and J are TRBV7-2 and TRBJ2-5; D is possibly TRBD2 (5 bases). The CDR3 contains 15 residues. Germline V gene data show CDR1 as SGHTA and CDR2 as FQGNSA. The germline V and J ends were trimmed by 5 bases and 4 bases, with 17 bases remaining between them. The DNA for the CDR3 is TGTGCCAGCAGCCTTACGGCTACCGAGGGAGAGACCCAGTACTTC. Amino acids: CASSLTATEGETQYF.

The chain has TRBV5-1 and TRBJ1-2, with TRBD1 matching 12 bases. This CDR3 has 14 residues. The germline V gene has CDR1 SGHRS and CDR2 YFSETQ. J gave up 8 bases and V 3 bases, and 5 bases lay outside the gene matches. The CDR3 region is CASSSGQGAWGYTF. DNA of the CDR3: TGCGCCAGCAGCTCGGGACAGGGGGCGTGGGGCTACACCTTC.

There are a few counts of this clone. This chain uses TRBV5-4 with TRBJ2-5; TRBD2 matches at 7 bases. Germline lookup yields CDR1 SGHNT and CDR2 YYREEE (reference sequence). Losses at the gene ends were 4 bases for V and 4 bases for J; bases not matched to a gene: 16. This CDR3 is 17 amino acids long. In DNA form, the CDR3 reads TGTGCCAGCAGCCTCAAGCGGGGAATGATGTCAGGAGAGACCCAGTACTTC. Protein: CASSLKRGMMSGETQYF. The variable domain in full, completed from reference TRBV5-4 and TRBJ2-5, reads ETGVTQSPTHLIKTRGQQVTLRCSSQSGHNTVSWYQQALGQGPQFIFQYYREEENGRGNFPPRFSGLQFPNYSSELNVNALELDDSALYLCASSLKRGMMSGETQYFGPGTRLLVL.

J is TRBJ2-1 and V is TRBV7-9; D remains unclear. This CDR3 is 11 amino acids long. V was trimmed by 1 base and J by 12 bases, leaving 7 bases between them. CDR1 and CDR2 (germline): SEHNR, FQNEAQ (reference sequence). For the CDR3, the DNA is TGTGCCAGCAGCTTAGAATTCGGGCAGTTCTTC. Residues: CASSLEFGQFF.

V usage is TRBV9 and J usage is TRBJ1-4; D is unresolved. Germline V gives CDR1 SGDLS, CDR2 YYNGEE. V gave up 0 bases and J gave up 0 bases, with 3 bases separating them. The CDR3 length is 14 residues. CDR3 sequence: CASSVAATNEKLFF. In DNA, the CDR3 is TGTGCCAGCAGCGTAGCTGCAACTAATGAAAAACTGTTTTTT.

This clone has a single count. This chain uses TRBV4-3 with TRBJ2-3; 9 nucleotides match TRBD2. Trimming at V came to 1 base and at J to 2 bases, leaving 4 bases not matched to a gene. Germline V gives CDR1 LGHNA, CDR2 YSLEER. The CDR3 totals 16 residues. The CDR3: CASSQGLAGITDTQYF. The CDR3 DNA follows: TGCGCCAGCAGCCAAGGGCTAGCGGGGATCACAGATACGCAGTATTTT.

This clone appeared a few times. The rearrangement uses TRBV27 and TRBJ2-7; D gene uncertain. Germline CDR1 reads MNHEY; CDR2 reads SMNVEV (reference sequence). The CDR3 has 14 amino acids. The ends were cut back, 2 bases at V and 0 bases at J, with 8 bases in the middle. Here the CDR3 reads CASSLAPSSYEQYF. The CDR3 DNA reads TGTGCCAGCAGTTTAGCCCCGAGCTCCTACGAGCAGTACTTC.

The CDR3: CARGTIDEQYF. DNA for the CDR3: TGCGCCAGAGGGACAATCGACGAGCAGTACTTC. The V call is TRBV10-1, the J call TRBJ2-7, with D possibly being TRBD1 (6 bases). The CDR3 totals 11 residues. Trimming removed 9 bases at V and 5 bases at J, with 11 bases between. Germline V CDR1 and CDR2: WNHNN, SYGVQD (reference sequence).

In DNA, the CDR3 is TGTGCCAGCGGCGGGGGGGCCACCGGGGAGCTGTTTTTT. Protein: CASGGGATGELFF. The chain has TRBV2 and TRBJ2-2; 9 bases agree with TRBD2. Germline loops: CDR1 SNHLY, CDR2 FYNNEI. The junction had 2 bases not matched to a gene; V was cut back by 8 bases and J by 4 bases. The length of the CDR3 is 13 residues.

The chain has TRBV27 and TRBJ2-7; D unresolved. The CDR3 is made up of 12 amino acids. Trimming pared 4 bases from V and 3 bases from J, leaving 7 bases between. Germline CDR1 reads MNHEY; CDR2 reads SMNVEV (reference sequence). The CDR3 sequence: CASSSGSYEQYF. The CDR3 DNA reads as TGTGCCAGCAGTTCCGGTAGCTACGAGCAGTACTTC.

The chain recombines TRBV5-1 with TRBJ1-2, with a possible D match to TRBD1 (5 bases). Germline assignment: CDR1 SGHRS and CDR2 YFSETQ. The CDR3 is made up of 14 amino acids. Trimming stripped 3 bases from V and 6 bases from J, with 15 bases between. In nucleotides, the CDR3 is TGCGCCAGCAGCTGGGGGGTGGGGCAGGATGGCTACACCTTC. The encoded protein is CASSWGVGQDGYTF.

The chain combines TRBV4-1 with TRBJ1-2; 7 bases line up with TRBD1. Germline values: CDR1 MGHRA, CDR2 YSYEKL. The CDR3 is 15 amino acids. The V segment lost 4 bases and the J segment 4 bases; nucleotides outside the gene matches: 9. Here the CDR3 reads CASSPKQGWGYGYTF. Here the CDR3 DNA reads TGCGCCAGCAGCCCGAAACAGGGGTGGGGCTATGGCTACACCTTC.

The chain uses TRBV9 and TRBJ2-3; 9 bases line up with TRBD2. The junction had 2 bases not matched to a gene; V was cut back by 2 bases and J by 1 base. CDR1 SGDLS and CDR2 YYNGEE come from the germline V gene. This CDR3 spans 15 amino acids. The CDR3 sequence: CASSVLAGGTDTQYF. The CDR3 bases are TGTGCCAGCAGCGTTTTAGCGGGAGGCACAGATACGCAGTATTTT. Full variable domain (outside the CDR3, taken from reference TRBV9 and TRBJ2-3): DSGVTQTPKHLITATGQRVTLRCSPRSGDLSVYWYQQSLDQGLQFLIQYYNGEERAKGNILERFSAQQFPDLHSELNLSSLELGDSALYFCASSVLAGGTDTQYFGPGTRLTVL.

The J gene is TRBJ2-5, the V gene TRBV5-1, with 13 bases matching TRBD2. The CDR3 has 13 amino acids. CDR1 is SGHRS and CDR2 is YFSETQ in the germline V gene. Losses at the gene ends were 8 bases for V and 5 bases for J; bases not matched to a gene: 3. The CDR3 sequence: CASRTSGSETQYF. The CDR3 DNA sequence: TGCGCCAGTAGGACTAGCGGGAGTGAGACCCAGTACTTC.

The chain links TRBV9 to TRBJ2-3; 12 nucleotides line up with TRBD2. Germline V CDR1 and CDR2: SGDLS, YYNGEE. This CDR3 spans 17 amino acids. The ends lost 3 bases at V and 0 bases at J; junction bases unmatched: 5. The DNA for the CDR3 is TGTGCCAGCAGCGCTTACGGGACTAGCGGGAGCACAGATACGCAGTATTTT. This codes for CASSAYGTSGSTDTQYF.

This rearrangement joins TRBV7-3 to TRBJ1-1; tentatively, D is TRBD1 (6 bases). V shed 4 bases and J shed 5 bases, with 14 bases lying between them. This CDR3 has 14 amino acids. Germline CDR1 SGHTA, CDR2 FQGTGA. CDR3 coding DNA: TGTGCCAGCAGCTCGGGACCAGGGGAAACTGAAGCTTTCTTT. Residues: CASSSGPGETEAFF.

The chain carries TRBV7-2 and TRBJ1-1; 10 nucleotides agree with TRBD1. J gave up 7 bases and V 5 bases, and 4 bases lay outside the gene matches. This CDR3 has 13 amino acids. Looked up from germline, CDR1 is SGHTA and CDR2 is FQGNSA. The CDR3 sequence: CASSPDRGREAFF. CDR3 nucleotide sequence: TGTGCCAGCAGCCCCGACAGGGGGCGTGAAGCTTTCTTT.

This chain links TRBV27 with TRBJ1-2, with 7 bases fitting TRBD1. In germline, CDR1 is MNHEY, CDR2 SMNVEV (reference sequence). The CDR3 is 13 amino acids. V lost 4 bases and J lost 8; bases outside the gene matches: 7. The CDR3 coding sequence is TGTGCCAGCAGTTCGGGGACAGTGAGCGGCTACACCTTC. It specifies CASSSGTVSGYTF.

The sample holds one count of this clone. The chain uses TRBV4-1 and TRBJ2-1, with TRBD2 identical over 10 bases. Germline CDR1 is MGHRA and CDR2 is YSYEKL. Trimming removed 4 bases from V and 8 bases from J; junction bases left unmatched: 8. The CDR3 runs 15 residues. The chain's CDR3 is CASSPGLAVNDEQFF. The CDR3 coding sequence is TGCGCCAGCAGCCCAGGACTAGCGGTAAATGATGAGCAGTTCTTC.

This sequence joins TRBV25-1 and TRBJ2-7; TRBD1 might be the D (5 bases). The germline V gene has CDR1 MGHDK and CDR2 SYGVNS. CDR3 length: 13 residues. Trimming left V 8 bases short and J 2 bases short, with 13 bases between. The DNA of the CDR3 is TGTGCCAGCGGGTCGCAGGGCACCTACGAGCAGTACTTC. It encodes CASGSQGTYEQYF.

CDR3 coding DNA: TGTGCCAGCAGCTTAGCGTTCTACACCGGGTACCTCTATCAGCCCCAGCATTTT. Its translation is CASSLAFYTGYLYQPQHF. The chain is built from TRBV7-8 and TRBJ1-5; D call uncertain. V lost 0 bases and J 5 bases, leaving 20 bases between the germline ends. This CDR3 contains 18 residues. The germline V gene has CDR1 SGHVS and CDR2 FQNEAQ.

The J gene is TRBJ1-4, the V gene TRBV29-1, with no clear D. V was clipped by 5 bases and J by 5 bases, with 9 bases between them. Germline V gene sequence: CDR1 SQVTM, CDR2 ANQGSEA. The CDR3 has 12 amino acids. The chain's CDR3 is CSVSTENEKLFF. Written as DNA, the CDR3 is TGCAGCGTTTCCACAGAAAATGAAAAACTGTTTTTT.

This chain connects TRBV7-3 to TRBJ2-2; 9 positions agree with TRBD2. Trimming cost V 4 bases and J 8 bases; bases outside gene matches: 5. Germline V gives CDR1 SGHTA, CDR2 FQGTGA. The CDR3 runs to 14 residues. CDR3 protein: CASSYGTSRGELFF. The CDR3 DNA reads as TGTGCCAGCAGCTACGGGACTAGCCGGGGGGAGCTGTTTTTT. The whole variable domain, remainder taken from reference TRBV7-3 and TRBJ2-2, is GAGVSQTPSNKVTEKGKYVELRCDPISGHTALYWYRQSLGQGPEFLIYFQGTGAADDSGLPNDRFFAVRPEGSVSTLKIQRTERGDSAVYLCASSYGTSRGELFFGEGSRLTVL.

Here the CDR3 reads CASSEGDSRTGEQYF. CDR3 DNA sequence: TGTGCCAGCAGTGAAGGGGACTCCCGGACGGGGGAGCAGTACTTC. The chain has TRBV6-1 and TRBJ2-7; perhaps TRBD2 as D (6 bases). This CDR3 has 15 residues. Germline-derived CDR1 and CDR2 are MNHNS and SASEGT. Trimming took 1 base from V and 7 from J, leaving 17 bases between them.

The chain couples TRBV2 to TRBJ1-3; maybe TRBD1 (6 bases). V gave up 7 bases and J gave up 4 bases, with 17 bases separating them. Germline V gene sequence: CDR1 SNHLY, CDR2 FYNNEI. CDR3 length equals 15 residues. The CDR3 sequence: CASTRLGAQGNTIYF. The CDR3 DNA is TGTGCCAGCACCAGGCTGGGGGCGCAGGGAAACACCATATATTTT.

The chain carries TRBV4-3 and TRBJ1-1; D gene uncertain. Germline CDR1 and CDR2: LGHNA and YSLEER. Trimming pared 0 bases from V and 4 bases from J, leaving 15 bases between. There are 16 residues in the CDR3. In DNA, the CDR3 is TGCGCCAGCAGCCAAGATTTGAGGAGAGGAGGCACTGAAGCTTTCTTT. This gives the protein CASSQDLRRGGTEAFF.